A single sample is the source of the 12 T cell receptor beta chains below, sequenced in a study of blood T cell repertoires in COVID-19. Sequencing was performed with immunoSEQ multiplex PCR; in TCRdb, only in-frame clones are kept and a portion is missing. The table has approximately 210,000 clones, roughly 80% seen once. The sequencing sample was made of PBMCs or T cells enriched from blood (not recorded which). Every receptor here comes from a middle-aged man who had recovered from COVID-19.

The chain combines TRBV13 with TRBJ2-7; a possible D gene is TRBD1 (6 bases). In germline, CDR1 is PRHDT, CDR2 FYEKMQ (reference sequence). The CDR3 length is 13 residues. Trimming shortened V by 3 bases and J by 7 bases, and 13 bases separated the two germline ends. DNA of the CDR3: TGTGCCAGCAGCTTCGGACAGCCGGGTGAGCAGTACGTC. Translation gives CASSFGQPGEQYV.

This chain joins TRBV5-6 and TRBJ2-3, with 8 positions matching TRBD1. Germline values: CDR1 SGHDT, CDR2 YYEEEE. This CDR3 contains 14 residues. The V and J ends lost 3 bases and 3 bases, in that order; junction bases with no gene match: 3. In DNA, the CDR3 is TGTGCCAGCAGCTGGCAGGGGGCGACAGATACGCAGTATTTT. Its protein product is CASSWQGATDTQYF.

The chain employs TRBV3-1 (or the pseudogene TRBV3-2) and TRBJ2-7; weak D call: TRBD2 (5 bases). The CDR3 has 15 amino acids. V shed 0 bases and J shed 4 bases, with 13 bases lying between them. CDR1 is LGHDT, CDR2 YNNKEL, per germline (reference sequence). CDR3 protein: CASSQDGNGGYEQYV. Here the CDR3 DNA reads TGTGCCAGCAGCCAAGATGGGAACGGAGGATACGAGCAGTACGTC.

This clone was seen a single time. This rearrangement joins TRBV12-3 or TRBV12-4 to TRBJ2-1; the match to TRBD2 covers 10 bases. There are 12 residues in the CDR3. V was clipped by 8 bases and J by 10 bases; unmatched bases: 5. The CDR3 loop reads CASGLAGVEQFF. In nucleotides, the CDR3 is TGTGCCAGCGGGCTAGCGGGAGTCGAGCAGTTCTTC.

The chain carries TRBV30 and TRBJ2-1, with 12 bases aligning to TRBD2. Germline V lookup: CDR1 GTSNPN, CDR2 SVGIG (reference sequence). This CDR3 is built from 16 residues. Germline trimming cut 0 bases from V and 8 bases from J; bases unmatched to any gene: 8. CDR3 in DNA: TGTGCCTGGAGTGTACGATTACTAGCGGGAGGAGATGAGCAGTTCTTC. Translating it yields CAWSVRLLAGGDEQFF.

CDR3 coding DNA: TGTGCCAGTAGAGGGGGCGGGAGGTACGAGCAGTACTTC. Translating gives CASRGGGRYEQYF. The chain links TRBV19 to TRBJ2-7; tentatively, D is TRBD2 (8 bases). V shed 6 bases and J shed 4 bases, with 13 bases lying between them. Germline CDR1 and CDR2: LNHDA and SQIVND (reference sequence). The CDR3 spans 13 residues.

The chain has TRBV2 and TRBJ1-2; maybe TRBD1 (5 bases). Germline V lookup: CDR1 SNHLY, CDR2 FYNNEI. V was cut by 4 bases and J by 6 bases, with 9 bases left in between. The CDR3 sequence is 12 residues long. The CDR3 coding sequence is TGTGCCAGCAGTGTGACAGTAAATGGCTACACCTTC. Amino acid sequence: CASSVTVNGYTF.

This clone has only one observation. The rearrangement uses TRBV2 and TRBJ2-5; D is ambiguous. Germline assignment: CDR1 SNHLY and CDR2 FYNNEI. The CDR3 length is 13 residues. V lost 8 bases and J 5 bases, leaving 15 bases between the germline ends. For the CDR3, the DNA is TGTGCCAGCTGTCCTACAGCTCGGGAGACCCAGTACTTC. Its translation is CASCPTARETQYF. Filled out from reference TRBV2 and TRBJ2-5, the complete variable domain reads EPEVTQTPSHQVTQMGQEVILRCVPISNHLYFYWYRQILGQKVEFLVSFYNNEISEKSEIFDDQFSVERPDGSNFTLKIRSTKLEDSAMYFCASCPTARETQYFGPGTRLLVL.

The CDR3 spells CASSVDPGISYEQYF. CDR3 nucleotide sequence: TGTGCCAGCAGCGTAGATCCAGGAATCTCCTACGAGCAGTACTTC. The chain uses TRBV9 and TRBJ2-7; D is undetermined. The CDR3 is 15 residues long. CDR1 is SGDLS and CDR2 is YYNGEE in the germline V gene. Trimming cost V 0 bases and J 0 bases, with 10 bases left between them. The variable domain in full, with the rest retrieved from reference TRBV9 and TRBJ2-7, is DSGVTQTPKHLITATGQRVTLRCSPRSGDLSVYWYQQSLDQGLQFLIQYYNGEERAKGNILERFSAQQFPDLHSELNLSSLELGDSALYFCASSVDPGISYEQYFGPGTRLTVT.

This rearrangement joins TRBV5-1 to TRBJ2-1; no reliable D call. V lost 4 bases and J lost 6, with 23 bases in between. CDR3 length: 17 amino acids. CDR1 and CDR2 from the germline V gene are SGHRS and YFSETQ. The CDR3 protein is CASSKDSRVDLINEQFF. In DNA form, the CDR3 reads TGCGCCAGCAGCAAGGATTCTAGAGTCGACTTAATCAATGAGCAGTTCTTC.

This chain links TRBV30 with TRBJ2-3; 16 nucleotides agree with TRBD2. Germline trimming cut 2 bases from V and 2 bases from J; bases unmatched to any gene: 7. Per germline, CDR1 GTSNPN and CDR2 SVGIG (reference sequence). The CDR3 runs 18 residues. The CDR3 loop is CAWSPPGLAGGTTDTQYF. Written as DNA, the CDR3 is TGTGCCTGGAGTCCCCCGGGACTAGCGGGAGGGACCACAGATACGCAGTATTTT.

This rearrangement joins TRBV19 to TRBJ2-7; the D gene is possibly TRBD2 (6 bases). CDR1 and CDR2 from the germline V gene are LNHDA and SQIVND (reference sequence). V shed 5 bases and J shed 0 bases, with 14 bases lying between them. The CDR3 sequence is 15 residues long. CDR3 DNA: TGTGCCAGTAGTCCAGACGGGAGCAGCTCCTACGAGCAGTACTTC. This translates into CASSPDGSSSYEQYF.